This T cell receptor beta chain was retrieved from a study of T cells after yellow fever vaccination. TCRdb ran MiXCR on the 5' RACE reads and lists one entry per CDR3 protein. In the table there are some 170,000 distinct CDR3 sequences, approximately 9.9% of which are singletons. This clonotype was observed a few times. Between the trimmed V and J ends, which lost 5 bases and 3 bases, there was a span of 8 bases. The CDR3 extends over 13 amino acids. Germline V gene sequence: CDR1 MNHEY, CDR2 SVGEGT. The rearrangement joins TRBV6-2 or TRBV6-3 to TRBJ2-1, with D perhaps TRBD2 (5 bases). The receptor was derived from a man aged 18 to 30 who received the YFV17D yellow fever vaccine. The sample consisted of CD8+ T cells sorted from PBMCs, taken 45 days after the yellow fever booster vaccination. The CDR3 bases are TGTGCCAGCAGTGACGGGAACTACAATGAGCAGTTCTTC. This gives the protein CASSDGNYNEQFF.